This entry lists 7 T cell receptor beta chains sequenced from one sample in a study of blood T cell repertoires in COVID-19. Generated by immunoSEQ multiplex PCR, the TCRdb table keeps only in-frame clones and is missing some. This sample has 98,000 or so clones, with about nine tenths found just once. Sequencing input: peripheral blood. The source of these receptors is a middle-aged man with acute or convalescent COVID-19.

The chain couples TRBV18 to TRBJ2-3; 8 bases line up with TRBD1. CDR1 and CDR2 (germline): KGHSH, LQKENI. This CDR3 has 15 residues. V trimming: 6 bases; J trimming: 5 bases; junction bases outside the gene matches: 10. The CDR3 here is CASSRGQAVQDTQYF. The CDR3 bases are TGTGCCAGCTCCCGGGGACAGGCAGTTCAAGATACGCAGTATTTT.

The chain combines TRBV28 with TRBJ1-1; 7 nucleotides agree with TRBD1. With 2 bases clipped from V and 7 bases from J, the junction kept 10 bases outside the gene matches. Per the germline V gene, CDR1 is MDHEN and CDR2 is SYDVKM. CDR3 length equals 15 residues. The DNA for the CDR3 is TGTGCCAGCAGTTTACCTCTCGGCAGGGGGTATGAAGCTTTCTTT. Translated: CASSLPLGRGYEAFF.

The chain joins TRBV25-1 to TRBJ2-3, with D possibly being TRBD1 (5 bases). Germline V gene data show CDR1 as MGHDK and CDR2 as SYGVNS. The CDR3 has 15 residues. Trimming left V 0 bases short and J 0 bases short, with 7 bases between. CDR3 nucleotide sequence: TGTGCCAGCAGTGAATACCAGGGTAGCACAGATACGCAGTATTTT. Translation gives CASSEYQGSTDTQYF.

This clone has only one observation. The chain joins TRBV19 to TRBJ2-3; D possibly corresponds to TRBD2 (6 bases). The CDR3 covers 15 residues. The germline gives CDR1 LNHDA, CDR2 SQIVND (reference sequence). Trimming shortened V by 4 bases and J by 0 bases, and 11 bases separated the two germline ends. The CDR3 reads CASSSGGTSTDTQYF. DNA of the CDR3: TGTGCCAGTAGTAGTGGAGGGACTAGCACAGATACGCAGTATTTT.

V usage is TRBV28 and J usage is TRBJ2-3; 10 bases align to TRBD1. CDR1 is MDHEN, CDR2 SYDVKM, per germline. The CDR3 runs to 18 residues. V was pared by 4 bases and J by 6 bases, with 16 bases of the junction left unmatched. The CDR3 here is CASSSWGGGTGETDTQYF. The DNA for the CDR3 is TGTGCCAGCAGTTCCTGGGGGGGAGGGACAGGGGAGACGGATACGCAGTATTTT.

This clone has just a few counts. The rearrangement joins TRBV24-1 to TRBJ2-3; 9 nucleotides match TRBD2. Germline lookup yields CDR1 KGHDR and CDR2 SFDVKD. CDR3 length equals 16 residues. V lost 2 bases to trimming and J lost 6 bases; unmatched junction nucleotides: 8. The CDR3 reads CATSDSIAGAWDTQYF. CDR3 bases: TGTGCCACCAGTGATTCGATAGCGGGAGCGTGGGATACGCAGTATTTT.

This rearrangement joins TRBV19 to TRBJ2-2, with D possibly being TRBD1 (5 bases). Germline loops: CDR1 LNHDA, CDR2 SQIVND (reference sequence). The CDR3 is 14 amino acids. Deletions cut 1 base from V and 4 bases from J, with 7 bases between. The CDR3 reads CASSIGQFTGELFF. CDR3 nucleotides: TGTGCCAGTAGTATAGGACAGTTCACCGGGGAGCTGTTTTTT. Combining the CDR3 with reference TRBV19 and TRBJ2-2 gives the whole variable domain DGGITQSPKYLFRKEGQNVTLSCEQNLNHDAMYWYRQDPGQGLRLIYYSQIVNDFQKGDIAEGYSVSREKKESFPLTVTSAQKNPTAFYLCASSIGQFTGELFFGEGSRLTVL.